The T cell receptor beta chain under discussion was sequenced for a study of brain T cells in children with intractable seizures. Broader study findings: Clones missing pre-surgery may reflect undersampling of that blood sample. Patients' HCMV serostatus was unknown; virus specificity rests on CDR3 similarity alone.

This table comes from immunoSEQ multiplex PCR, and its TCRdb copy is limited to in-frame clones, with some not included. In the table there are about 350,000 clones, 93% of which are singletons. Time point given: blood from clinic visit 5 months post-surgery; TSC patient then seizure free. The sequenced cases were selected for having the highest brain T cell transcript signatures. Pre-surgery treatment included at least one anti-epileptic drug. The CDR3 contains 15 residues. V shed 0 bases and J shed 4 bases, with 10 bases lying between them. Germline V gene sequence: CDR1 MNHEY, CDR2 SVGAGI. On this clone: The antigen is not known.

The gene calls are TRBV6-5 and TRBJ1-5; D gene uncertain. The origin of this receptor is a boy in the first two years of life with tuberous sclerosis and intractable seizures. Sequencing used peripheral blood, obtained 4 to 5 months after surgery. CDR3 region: CASSYSRQLNQPQHF. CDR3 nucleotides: TGTGCCAGCAGTTACTCGCGGCAGTTAAATCAGCCCCAGCATTTT.